This T cell receptor beta chain derives from a study of OX40 agonist ivuxolimab in advanced cancers. Study overall: There were three patients with partial responses, one having hepatocellular carcinoma and two cutaneous melanoma.

A word on this clone: Its antigen remains unknown.

Method: immunoSEQ multiplex PCR; TCRdb's copy keeps in-frame clones and lacks some. The table includes 85,000 to 95,000 clones, about 91% detected once. Regarding the study as a whole: CD8+ T cells showed, on average, more clonal expansion than CD4+ cells.

Germline CDR1 is GTSNPN and CDR2 is SVGIG (reference sequence). The CDR3 covers 14 residues. V shed 0 bases and J shed 5 bases, with 11 bases lying between them. This chain connects TRBV30 to TRBJ2-1, with TRBD2 as a possible D gene (5 bases). This specimen consisted of CD4+ or CD8+ T cells sorted from blood, obtained in a trial of the OX40 agonist ivuxolimab. The source of this sequence is an adult with an advanced solid tumor such as melanoma, head and neck, liver or kidney cancer. CDR3 coding DNA: TGTGCCTGGAGTGTACTAAACGGGAACAATGAGCAGTTCTTC. Amino acid sequence: CAWSVLNGNNEQFF.